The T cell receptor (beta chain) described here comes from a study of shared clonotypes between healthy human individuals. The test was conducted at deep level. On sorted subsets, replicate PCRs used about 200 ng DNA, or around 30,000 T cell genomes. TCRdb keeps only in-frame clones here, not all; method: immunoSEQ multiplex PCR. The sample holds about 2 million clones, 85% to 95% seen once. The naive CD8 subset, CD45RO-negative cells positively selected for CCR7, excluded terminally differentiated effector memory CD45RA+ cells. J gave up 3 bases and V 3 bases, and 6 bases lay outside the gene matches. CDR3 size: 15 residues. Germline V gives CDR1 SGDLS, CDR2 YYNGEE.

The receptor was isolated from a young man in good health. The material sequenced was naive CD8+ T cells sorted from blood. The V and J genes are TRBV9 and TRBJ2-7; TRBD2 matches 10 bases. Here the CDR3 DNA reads TGTGCCAGCAGCGAGGGACTAGCGATCGGCTACGAGCAGTACTTC. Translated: CASSEGLAIGYEQYF.